The clone carrying this T cell receptor beta chain turned up a few times. As yet, its antigen is unknown. The sample comes from a study of identical twins. Study-level points and caveats: Low generation probability was overrepresented in out-of-frame alpha sequences shared by twins. Invariant populations such as MAIT and iNKT cells could partly muddle zero-insertion analyses.

The germline gives CDR1 LGHDT, CDR2 YNNKEL (reference sequence). V lost 4 bases, J lost 2 bases, and 12 bases lay in between. The CDR3 contains 14 residues. A single record per CDR3 protein comes from TCRdb applying MiXCR to the 5' RACE reads. Among around 570,000 distinct CDR3 sequences listed, 9.5% to 10% were seen once. Separately, the same data were catalogued under a study of yellow fever vaccine responses in identical twins. In that study: Reportedly, the T cell response mounted by twins to vaccine seemed partly convergent, partly personalized.

This receptor was identified in a woman between 18 and 29 years old in good health. The sample comprised PBMCs. The chain is built from TRBV3-1 and TRBJ2-7; D might be TRBD1 (5 bases). CDR3 in amino acids: CASSPKRGTYEQYF. The CDR3 DNA sequence: TGTGCCAGCAGCCCGAAAAGGGGAACCTACGAGCAGTACTTC.